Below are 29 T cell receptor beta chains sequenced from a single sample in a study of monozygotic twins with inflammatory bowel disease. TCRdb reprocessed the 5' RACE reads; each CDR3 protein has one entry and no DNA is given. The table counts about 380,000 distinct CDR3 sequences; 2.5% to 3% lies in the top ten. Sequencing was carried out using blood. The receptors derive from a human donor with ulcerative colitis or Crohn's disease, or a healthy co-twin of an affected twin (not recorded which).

CDR3 residues: CSVEDPGQGTITEAFF. The chain recombines TRBV29-1 with TRBJ1-1; TCRdb indicates TRBD1, and absent DNA this call remains unverified. Germline assignment: CDR1 SQVTM and CDR2 ANQGSEA. The CDR3 runs to 16 residues.

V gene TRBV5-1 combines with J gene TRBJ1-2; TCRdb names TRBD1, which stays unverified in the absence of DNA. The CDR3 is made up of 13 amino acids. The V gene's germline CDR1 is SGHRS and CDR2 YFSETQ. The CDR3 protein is CASSLKDSYGYTF.

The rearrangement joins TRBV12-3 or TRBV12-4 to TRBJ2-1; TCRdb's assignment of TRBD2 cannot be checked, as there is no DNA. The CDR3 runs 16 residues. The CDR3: CASGRREGRAYNEQFF.

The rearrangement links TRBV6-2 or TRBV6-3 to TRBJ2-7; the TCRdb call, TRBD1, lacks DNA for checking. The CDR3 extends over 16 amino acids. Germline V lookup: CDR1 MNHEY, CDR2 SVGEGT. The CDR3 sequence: CASSDPGTLSSYEQYF.

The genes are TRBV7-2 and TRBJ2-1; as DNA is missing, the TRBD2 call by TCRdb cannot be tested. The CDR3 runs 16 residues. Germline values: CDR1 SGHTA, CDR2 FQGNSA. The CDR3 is CASSLGRAGGANEQFF.

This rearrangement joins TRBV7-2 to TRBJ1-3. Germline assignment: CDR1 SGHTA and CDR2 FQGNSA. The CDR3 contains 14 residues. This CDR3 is CASSLVGPGNTIYF.

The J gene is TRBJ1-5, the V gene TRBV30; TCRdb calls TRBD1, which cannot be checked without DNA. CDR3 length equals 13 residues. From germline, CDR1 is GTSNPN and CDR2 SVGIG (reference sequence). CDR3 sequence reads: CAWATGSNQPQHF. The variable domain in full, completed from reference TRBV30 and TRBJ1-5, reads SQTIHQWPATLVQPVGSPLSLECTVEGTSNPNLYWYRQAAGRGLQLLFYSVGIGQISSEVPQNLSASRPQDRQFILSSKKLLLSDSGFYLCAWATGSNQPQHFGDGTRLSIL.

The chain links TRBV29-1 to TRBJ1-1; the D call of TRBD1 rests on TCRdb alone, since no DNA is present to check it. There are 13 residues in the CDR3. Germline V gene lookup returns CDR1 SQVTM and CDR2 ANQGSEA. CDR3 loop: CSGETQVSAEAFF.

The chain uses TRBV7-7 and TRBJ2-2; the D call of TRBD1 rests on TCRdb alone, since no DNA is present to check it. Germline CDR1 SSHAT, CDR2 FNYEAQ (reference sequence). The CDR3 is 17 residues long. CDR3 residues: CASSPIPGQVSTGELFF.

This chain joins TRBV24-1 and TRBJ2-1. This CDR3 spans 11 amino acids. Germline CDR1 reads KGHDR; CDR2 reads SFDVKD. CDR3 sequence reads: CATSDGVEQFF.

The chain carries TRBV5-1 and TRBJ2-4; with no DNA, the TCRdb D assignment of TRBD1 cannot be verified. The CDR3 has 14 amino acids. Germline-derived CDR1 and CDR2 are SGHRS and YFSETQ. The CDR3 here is CASSLDRARDIQYF.

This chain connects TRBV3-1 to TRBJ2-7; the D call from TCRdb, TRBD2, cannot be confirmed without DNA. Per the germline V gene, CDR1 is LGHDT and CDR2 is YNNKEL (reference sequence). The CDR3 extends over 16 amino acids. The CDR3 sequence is CASSQVSPGPSYEQYF.

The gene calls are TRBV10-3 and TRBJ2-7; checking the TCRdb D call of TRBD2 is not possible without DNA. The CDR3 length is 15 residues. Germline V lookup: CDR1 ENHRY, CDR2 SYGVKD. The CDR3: CAISEEGTLTYEQYF.

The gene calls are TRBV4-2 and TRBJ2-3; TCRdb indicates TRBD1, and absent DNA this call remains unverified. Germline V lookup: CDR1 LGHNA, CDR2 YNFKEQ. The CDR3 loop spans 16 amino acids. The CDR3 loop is CASSQAWTGGTDTQYF.

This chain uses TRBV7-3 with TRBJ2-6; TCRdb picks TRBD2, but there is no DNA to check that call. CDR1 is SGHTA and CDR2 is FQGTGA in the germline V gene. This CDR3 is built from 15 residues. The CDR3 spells CASSRGGSGANVLTF.

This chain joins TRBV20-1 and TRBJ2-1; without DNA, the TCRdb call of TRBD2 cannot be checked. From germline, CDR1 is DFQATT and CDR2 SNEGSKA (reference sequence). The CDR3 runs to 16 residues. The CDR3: CSARDPWASGSNEQFF.

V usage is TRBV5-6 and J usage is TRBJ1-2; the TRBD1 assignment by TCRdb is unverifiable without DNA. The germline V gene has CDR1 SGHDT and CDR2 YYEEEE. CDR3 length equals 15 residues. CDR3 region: CASSLLQGFNAGYTF.

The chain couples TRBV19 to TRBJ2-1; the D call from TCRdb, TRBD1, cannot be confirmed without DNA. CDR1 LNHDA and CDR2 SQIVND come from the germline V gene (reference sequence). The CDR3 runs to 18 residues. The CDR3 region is CASKGGGLSESSYNEQFF.

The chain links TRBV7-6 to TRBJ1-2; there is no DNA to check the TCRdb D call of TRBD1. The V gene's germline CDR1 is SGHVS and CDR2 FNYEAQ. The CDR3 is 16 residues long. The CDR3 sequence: CASSSGHGAPYVSYTF.

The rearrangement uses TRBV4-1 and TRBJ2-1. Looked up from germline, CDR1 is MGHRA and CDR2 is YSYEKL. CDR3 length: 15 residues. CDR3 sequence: CASSQRLRSYNEQFF.

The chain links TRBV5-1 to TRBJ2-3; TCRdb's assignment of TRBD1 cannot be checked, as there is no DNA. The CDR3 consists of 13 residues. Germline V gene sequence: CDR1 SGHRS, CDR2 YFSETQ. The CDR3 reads CASSWTGLDTQYF.

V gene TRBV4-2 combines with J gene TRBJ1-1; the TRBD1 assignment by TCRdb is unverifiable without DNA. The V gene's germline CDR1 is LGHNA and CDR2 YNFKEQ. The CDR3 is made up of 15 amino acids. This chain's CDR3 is CASSQGTGARTEAFF.

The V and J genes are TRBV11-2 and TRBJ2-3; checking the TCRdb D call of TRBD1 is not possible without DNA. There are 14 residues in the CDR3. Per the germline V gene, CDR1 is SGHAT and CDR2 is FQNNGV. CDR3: CASSGNRESDTQYF.

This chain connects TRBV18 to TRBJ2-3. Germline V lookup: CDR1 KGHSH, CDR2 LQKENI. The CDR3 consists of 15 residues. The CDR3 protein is CASSPPLASTDTQYF. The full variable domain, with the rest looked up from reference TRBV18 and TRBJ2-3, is NAGVMQNPRHLVRRRGQEARLRCSPMKGHSHVYWYRQLPEEGLKFMVYLQKENIIDESGMPKERFSAEFPKEGPSILRIQQVVRGDSAAYFCASSPPLASTDTQYFGPGTRLTVL.

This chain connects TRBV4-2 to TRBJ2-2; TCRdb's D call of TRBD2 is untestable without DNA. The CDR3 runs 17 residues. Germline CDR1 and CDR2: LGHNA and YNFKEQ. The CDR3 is CASSPTLREPNTGELFF.

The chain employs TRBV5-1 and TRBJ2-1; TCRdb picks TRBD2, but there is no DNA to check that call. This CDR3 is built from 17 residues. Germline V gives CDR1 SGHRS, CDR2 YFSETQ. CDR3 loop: CASSTRTSGGRNNEQFF.

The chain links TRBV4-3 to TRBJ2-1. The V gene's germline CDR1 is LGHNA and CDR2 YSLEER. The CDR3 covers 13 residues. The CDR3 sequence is CASSQDQKNEQFF.

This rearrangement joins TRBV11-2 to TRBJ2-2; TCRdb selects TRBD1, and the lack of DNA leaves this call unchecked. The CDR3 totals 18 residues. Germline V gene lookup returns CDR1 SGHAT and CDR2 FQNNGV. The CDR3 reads CASSPVGGTGLGSGELFF. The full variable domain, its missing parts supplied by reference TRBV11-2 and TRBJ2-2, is EAGVAQSPRYKIIEKRQSVAFWCNPISGHATLYWYQQILGQGPKLLIQFQNNGVVDDSQLPKDRFSAERLKGVDSTLKIQPAKLEDSAVYLCASSPVGGTGLGSGELFFGEGSRLTVL.

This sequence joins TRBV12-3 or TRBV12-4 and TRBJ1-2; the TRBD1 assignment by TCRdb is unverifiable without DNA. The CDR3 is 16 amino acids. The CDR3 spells CASSSPGREYYYGYTF.